Below are 6 T cell receptor beta chains sequenced from a single sample in a study of shared clonotypes between healthy human individuals. Profiling relied on immunoSEQ multiplex PCR, and the TCRdb table lists in-frame clones only, not all of them. The top ten clones hold 0.1% to 0.15% of a sample with more than 2 million clones, 95% of them seen once. The sample comprised naive CD4+ T cells sorted from blood. Subset indicated: CD45RA+ positively selected. These receptors all come from a man between 18 and 29 years old in good health.

The chain links TRBV5-1 to TRBJ2-3, with D uncertain. Germline lookup yields CDR1 SGHRS and CDR2 YFSETQ. Trimming took off 3 bases at V and 2 bases at J, with 16 bases between the two ends. CDR3 length: 16 amino acids. The CDR3 sequence is CASSSDPGTNTDTQYF. The CDR3 bases are TGCGCCAGCAGCTCCGATCCAGGAACCAACACAGATACGCAGTATTTT.

V and J are TRBV19 and TRBJ1-2; TRBD1 matches at 7 bases. Per the germline V gene, CDR1 is LNHDA and CDR2 is SQIVND (reference sequence). V trimming: 5 bases; J trimming: 5 bases; junction bases outside the gene matches: 11. This CDR3 has 15 residues. The CDR3 DNA reads TGTGCCAGTAGTCCAAGACAGGGCGTAGAGTATGGCTACACCTTC. Translating gives CASSPRQGVEYGYTF.

The chain carries TRBV6-1 and TRBJ1-5; 12 nucleotides match TRBD1. The junction had 8 bases not matched to a gene; V was cut back by 4 bases and J by 1 base. The CDR3 sequence is 18 residues long. The germline V gene encodes CDR1 MNHNS and CDR2 SASEGT. CDR3 DNA: TGTGCCAGCAGTGCCTCCGGGACAGGGGGCGCGAGCAATCAGCCCCAGCATTTT. This sequence encodes CASSASGTGGASNQPQHF.

This clone was seen a handful of times. The chain joins TRBV7-2 to TRBJ1-5; the D gene is possibly TRBD1 (6 bases). The CDR3 is 14 amino acids. From germline, CDR1 is SGHTA and CDR2 FQGNSA. The germline V and J ends were trimmed by 8 bases and 1 base, with 12 bases remaining between them. The CDR3 DNA follows: TGTGCCAGCGAGGAAACAGGGAGCAATCAGCCCCAGCATTTT. It translates to CASEETGSNQPQHF. Looking up the rest from reference TRBV7-2 and TRBJ1-5 gives the full variable domain: GAGVSQSPSNKVTEKGKDVELRCDPISGHTALYWYRQSLGQGLEFLIYFQGNSAPDKSGLPSDRFSAERTGGSVSTLTIQRTQQEDSAVYLCASEETGSNQPQHFGDGTRLSIL.

V gene TRBV11-3 combines with J gene TRBJ2-1, with 9 bases fitting TRBD1. V was pared by 5 bases and J by 2 bases, with 4 bases of the junction left unmatched. CDR1 and CDR2 (germline): SGHNT, YENEEA. The CDR3 covers 15 residues. The CDR3 sequence: CASSAGQGTYNEQFF. For the CDR3, the DNA is TGTGCCAGCAGCGCCGGACAGGGGACCTACAATGAGCAGTTCTTC.

For this clone: Additional DNA sequences in this sample encode the identical CDR3. The chain links TRBV6-5 to TRBJ1-1; TRBD1 is a possible D gene (5 bases). Per germline, CDR1 MNHEY and CDR2 SVGAGI. Deletions cut 0 bases from V and 5 bases from J, with 13 bases between. CDR3 length: 15 residues. The CDR3 DNA follows: TGTGCCAGCAGTTACTCGATCACCGGGGGAACTGAAGCTTTCTTT. It yields the protein CASSYSITGGTEAFF.